A single TCR beta chain is shown here with its context. The antigen remains undetermined. TCRB transcripts that were expressed got sequenced, as all of the isolated RNA had been reverse transcribed. The protocol was immunoSEQ multiplex PCR, while the TCRdb copy is restricted to in-frame clones and leaves out a portion. Of approximately 140,000 clones listed, around a tenth were seen once; the top ten hold 0.55% to 0.65%. This entry comes from a study of beta chain features in type 1 diabetes. General study results and limits: Whatever favoring of shorter templates PCR might show would apply equally to patients and controls. Type 1 diabetes patients had moderately but significantly shorter TCRB CDR3s in all four CD4+ subsets. Type 1 diabetes patients showed fewer insertions and more deletions at VDJ junctions.

The CDR3 spans 14 residues. CDR1 is MNHEY and CDR2 is SMNVEV in the germline V gene (reference sequence). V lost 2 bases and J lost 2, with 8 bases in between. The chain joins TRBV27 to TRBJ2-3, with D possibly matching TRBD2 (5 bases). Material for sequencing was central memory CD4+ T cells from blood. This TCR was sampled from a woman between 35 and 50 years old in good health. The CDR3 DNA reads TGTGCCAGCAGTTTAGCCCGGGACACAGATACGCAGTATTTT. Its translation: CASSLARDTDTQYF.